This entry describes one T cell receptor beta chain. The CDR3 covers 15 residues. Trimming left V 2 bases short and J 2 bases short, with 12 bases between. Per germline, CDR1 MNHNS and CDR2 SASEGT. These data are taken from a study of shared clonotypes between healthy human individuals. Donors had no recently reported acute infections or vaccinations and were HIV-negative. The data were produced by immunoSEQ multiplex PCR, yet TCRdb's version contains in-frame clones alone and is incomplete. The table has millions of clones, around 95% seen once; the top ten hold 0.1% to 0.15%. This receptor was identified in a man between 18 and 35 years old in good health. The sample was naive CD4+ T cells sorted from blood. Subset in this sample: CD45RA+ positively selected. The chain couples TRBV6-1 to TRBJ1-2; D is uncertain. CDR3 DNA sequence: TGTGCCAGCAGTGAAAGGCCAGGTTACAACTATGGCTACACCTTC. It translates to CASSERPGYNYGYTF.